Following are 19 T cell receptor beta chains from one sample sequenced in a study of vaccination effects on CD4 cells after COVID-19. Sequencing was performed with immunoSEQ multiplex PCR; in TCRdb, only in-frame clones are kept and a portion is missing. The table has more than 11,000 clones, 76% seen once. Prior to sequencing, the ViraFEST assay stimulated PBMC with viral peptide pools, which expanded the antigen-specific CD4+ T cells. Having been cultured for about 10 days, the cells underwent CD4+ T cell isolation. These receptors lack a known antigen. The sample was CD4+ T cells from PBMCs cultured with HCoV-229E spike peptides, taken before COVID-19 vaccination. The receptors were sampled from a human donor who received a COVID-19 vaccine.

V and J are TRBV6-5 and TRBJ2-3, with D perhaps matching TRBD2 (5 bases). The CDR3 sequence is 14 residues long. Trimming removed 0 bases from V and 4 bases from J, with 8 bases in between. Germline V lookup: CDR1 MNHEY, CDR2 SVGAGI. CDR3 bases: TGTGCCAGCAGTTACTCGTGGCGGGCAGATACGCAGTATTTT. Amino acid sequence: CASSYSWRADTQYF.

In DNA, the CDR3 is TGTGCCAGTACCAATAGGAACGCCTTCAATCAGCCCCAGCATTTT. This codes for CASTNRNAFNQPQHF. The rearrangement joins TRBV19 to TRBJ1-5; D not resolved. The CDR3 is made up of 15 amino acids. CDR1 and CDR2 from the germline V gene are LNHDA and SQIVND (reference sequence). V was shortened by 7 bases and J by 3 bases, with 16 bases between the two germline ends.

The gene calls are TRBV2 and TRBJ2-3; a weak D match, TRBD2 (6 bases). Germline assignment: CDR1 SNHLY and CDR2 FYNNEI. Trimming removed 6 bases from V and 4 bases from J, with 8 bases in between. The CDR3 sequence is 12 residues long. Here the CDR3 DNA reads TGTGCCAGCAGCCGGGAGTCAGATACGCAGTATTTT. Amino acids: CASSRESDTQYF.

V usage is TRBV9 and J usage is TRBJ1-2; tentatively, D is TRBD1 (6 bases). There are 14 residues in the CDR3. Trimming removed 0 bases from V and 5 bases from J, with 11 bases in between. The germline V gene encodes CDR1 SGDLS and CDR2 YYNGEE. The CDR3 reads CASSVGRRGYGYTF. In nucleotides, the CDR3 is TGTGCCAGCAGCGTAGGGCGCAGGGGATATGGCTACACCTTC.

V is TRBV4-3 and J is TRBJ2-7, with TRBD2 matching over 8 bases. The trim removed 0 bases at V and 2 bases at J, leaving 3 bases unmatched. The germline CDR1 and CDR2 sequences are LGHNA and YSLEER. This CDR3 has 15 residues. The CDR3 DNA is TGCGCCAGCAGCCAAGAGCGGGGGGAGGCCTACGAGCAGTACTTC. Its translation: CASSQERGEAYEQYF.

This chain connects TRBV24-1 to TRBJ1-2, with D maybe TRBD1 (6 bases). The CDR3 runs 14 residues. V gave up 2 bases and J gave up 4 bases, with 10 bases separating them. Germline loops: CDR1 KGHDR, CDR2 SFDVKD. CDR3 bases: TGTGCCACCAGTGATTCGGGGGGGGCCTATGGCTACACCTTC. It is translated as CATSDSGGAYGYTF.

Here the CDR3 DNA reads TGTGCCAGCAGCTTTCCTGGGAGGCAAGAGACCCAGTACTTC. Translated, it gives CASSFPGRQETQYF. V gene TRBV7-2 combines with J gene TRBJ2-5; D might be TRBD2 (6 bases). Trimming cost V 3 bases and J 2 bases, with 10 bases left between them. The CDR3 totals 14 residues. Germline assignment: CDR1 SGHTA and CDR2 FQGNSA.

The chain couples TRBV7-8 to TRBJ1-2; TRBD1 might be the D (5 bases). Germline CDR1 reads SGHVS; CDR2 reads FQNEAQ. V lost 5 bases to trimming and J lost 8 bases, with 9 bases between them. The CDR3 covers 11 residues. CDR3: CASSRREGYTF. CDR3 coding DNA: TGTGCCAGCAGCCGCAGGGAGGGCTACACCTTC.

This clone was counted between two and nine times. The V and J genes are TRBV6-5 and TRBJ1-5; D unresolved. The V and J ends lost 4 bases and 0 bases respectively, with 7 bases between them. Germline CDR1 and CDR2: MNHEY and SVGAGI. This CDR3 has 14 residues. The DNA of the CDR3 is TGTGCCAGCAGTTCTCAGTATAGCAATCAGCCCCAGCATTTT. Its translation: CASSSQYSNQPQHF.

The chain couples TRBV28 to TRBJ1-1; 7 bases agree with TRBD1. Germline CDR1 and CDR2: MDHEN and SYDVKM. Trimming removed 8 bases from V and 7 bases from J; junction bases left unmatched: 16. The CDR3 runs 15 residues. CDR3 DNA: TGTGCCAGCGGGTCCCGGGTCAGGGGGGTGGGTGAAGCTTTCTTT. Amino acid sequence: CASGSRVRGVGEAFF.

The V call is TRBV19, the J call TRBJ1-1, with a weak D call TRBD1 (6 bases). V dropped 4 bases and J dropped 5 bases, with 11 bases sitting between them. The germline V gene encodes CDR1 LNHDA and CDR2 SQIVND (reference sequence). This CDR3 is 13 amino acids long. The CDR3 DNA sequence: TGTGCCAGTAGTAACCGGCAGGGGACTGAAGCTTTCTTT. Translating it yields CASSNRQGTEAFF.

This CDR3 reads CASSYRDRGYTF. DNA of the CDR3: TGTGCCAGCAGTTACCGGGACAGGGGCTACACCTTC. The chain joins TRBV2 to TRBJ1-2; 8 bases line up with TRBD1. The germline V gene has CDR1 SNHLY and CDR2 FYNNEI. V lost 5 bases and J lost 8; bases outside the gene matches: 4. This CDR3 is 12 amino acids long.

The chain is built from TRBV7-9 and TRBJ1-1; TRBD1 matches 8 bases. This CDR3 is built from 17 residues. With V trimmed by 5 bases and J by 4 bases, 15 bases remained unmatched. The germline V gene has CDR1 SEHNR and CDR2 FQNEAQ (reference sequence). The DNA for the CDR3 is TGTGCCAGCAGCGTACTTGGACAGGGTGGTCGGGTCACTGAAGCTTTCTTT. Translation gives CASSVLGQGGRVTEAFF.

The CDR3 here is CASSGGKGRVTDTQYF. CDR3 coding DNA: TGTGCCAGCAGTGGGGGGAAGGGCAGGGTAACAGATACGCAGTATTTT. This chain links TRBV6-1 with TRBJ2-3; either TRBD1 or TRBD2 may supply D (5 bases each). Per germline, CDR1 MNHNS and CDR2 SASEGT. The CDR3 spans 16 residues. The ends were cut back, 4 bases at V and 3 bases at J, with 17 bases in the middle.

This clone was detected only a few times. In DNA form, the CDR3 reads TGTGCCAGCAGAGTAGGGAACTATGGCTACACCTTC. Amino acid sequence: CASRVGNYGYTF. J is TRBJ1-2 and V is TRBV6-1; D ambiguous. CDR1 and CDR2 from the germline V gene are MNHNS and SASEGT. Deletions cut 6 bases from V and 2 bases from J, with 7 bases between. This CDR3 has 12 residues.

V and J are TRBV5-6 and TRBJ2-3; D gene uncertain. V was clipped by 4 bases and J by 0 bases, with 12 bases between them. The CDR3 spans 15 residues. Germline CDR1 is SGHDT and CDR2 is YYEEEE. CDR3: CASSRRRSSTDTQYF. CDR3 coding DNA: TGTGCCAGCAGCCGCAGGCGGTCTAGCACAGATACGCAGTATTTT.

V and J are TRBV7-2 and TRBJ2-2; D gene ambiguous. The length of the CDR3 is 14 residues. Germline V CDR1 and CDR2: SGHTA, FQGNSA. Trimming stripped 3 bases from V and 7 bases from J, with 12 bases between. DNA for the CDR3: TGTGCCAGCAGCTTGTCGTGGGGTATCGGGGAGCTGTTTTTT. This encodes CASSLSWGIGELFF.

The chain carries TRBV11-2 and TRBJ1-5; D is unclear. The V and J ends lost 0 bases and 11 bases respectively, with 11 bases between them. CDR1 and CDR2 from the germline V gene are SGHAT and FQNNGV. CDR3 length: 13 amino acids. Written as DNA, the CDR3 is TGTGCCAGCAGCTTAGACCTCGCCACAGCCCAGCATTTT. Residues: CASSLDLATAQHF.

The J gene is TRBJ1-1, the V gene TRBV28; 7 bases line up with TRBD1. V was pared by 6 bases and J by 2 bases, with 6 bases of the junction left unmatched. CDR3 size: 14 residues. Germline CDR1 is MDHEN and CDR2 is SYDVKM. The DNA for the CDR3 is TGTGCCAGCAGGAGACAGGGCGGAAACACTGAAGCTTTCTTT. Its translation is CASRRQGGNTEAFF.